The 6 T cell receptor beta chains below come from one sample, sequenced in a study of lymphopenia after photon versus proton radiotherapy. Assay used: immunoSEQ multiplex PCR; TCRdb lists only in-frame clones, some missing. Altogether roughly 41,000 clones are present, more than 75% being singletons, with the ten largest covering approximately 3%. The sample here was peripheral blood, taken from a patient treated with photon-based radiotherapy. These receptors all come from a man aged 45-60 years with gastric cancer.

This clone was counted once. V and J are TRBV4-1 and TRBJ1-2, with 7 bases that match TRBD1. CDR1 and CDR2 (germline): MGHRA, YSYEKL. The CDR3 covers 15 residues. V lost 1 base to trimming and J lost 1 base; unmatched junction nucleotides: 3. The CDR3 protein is CASSQGGTDNYGYTF. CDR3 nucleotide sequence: TGCGCCAGCAGCCAAGGAGGGACAGATAACTATGGCTACACCTTC.

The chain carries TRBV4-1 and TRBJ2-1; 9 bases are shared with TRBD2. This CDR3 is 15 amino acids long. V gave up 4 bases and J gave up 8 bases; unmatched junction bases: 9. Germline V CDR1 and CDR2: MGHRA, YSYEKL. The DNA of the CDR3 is TGCGCCAGCAGCCCAGGGTTGGCTAGCGGGGATGAGCAGTTCTTC. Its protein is CASSPGLASGDEQFF.

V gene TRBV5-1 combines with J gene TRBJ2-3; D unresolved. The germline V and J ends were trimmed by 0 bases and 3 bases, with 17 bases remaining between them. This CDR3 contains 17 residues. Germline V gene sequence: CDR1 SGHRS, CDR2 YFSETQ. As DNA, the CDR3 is TGCGCCAGCAGCTTGGCCGTAGACCCAGGTCTTACAGATACGCAGTATTTT. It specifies CASSLAVDPGLTDTQYF.

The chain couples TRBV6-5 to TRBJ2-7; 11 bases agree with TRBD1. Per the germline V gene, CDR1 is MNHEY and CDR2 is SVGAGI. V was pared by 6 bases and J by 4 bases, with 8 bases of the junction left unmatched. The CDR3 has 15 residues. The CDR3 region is CASSRGQGVGYEQYF. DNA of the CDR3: TGTGCCAGCAGCCGGGGACAGGGGGTTGGGTACGAGCAGTACTTC.

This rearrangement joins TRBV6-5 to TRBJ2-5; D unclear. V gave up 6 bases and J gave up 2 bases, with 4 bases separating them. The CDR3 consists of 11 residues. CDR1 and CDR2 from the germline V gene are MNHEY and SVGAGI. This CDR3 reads CASRSQETQYF. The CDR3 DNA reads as TGTGCCAGCAGATCACAAGAGACCCAGTACTTC.

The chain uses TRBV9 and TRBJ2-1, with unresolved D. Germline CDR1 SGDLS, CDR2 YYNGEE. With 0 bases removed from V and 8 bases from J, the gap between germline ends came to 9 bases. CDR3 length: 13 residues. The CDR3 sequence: CASSVDLHDEQFF. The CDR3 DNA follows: TGTGCCAGCAGCGTAGACCTTCATGATGAGCAGTTCTTC.